Reported below is one T cell receptor (beta chain). What it binds is unknown. This entry is derived from a study of shared clonotypes between healthy human individuals. Overall study context: With ages of 18 to 49, the donors were a couple of women and a few men.

Profiled with immunoSEQ multiplex PCR; TCRdb holds only in-frame clones, not every one. The repertoire holds around 500,000 clones, with approximately 78% as singletons. Findings and caveats of the study: The diversity represented, both genetic and in exposure history, was limited by few donors.

The junction had 5 bases not matched to a gene; V was cut back by 0 bases and J by 6 bases. The CDR3 spans 15 residues. Germline-derived CDR1 and CDR2 are SGHRS and YFSETQ. This clonotype was obtained from a woman aged 40 to 50 in good health. Some clones in this sample may be carry-over from other donors' samples. This rearrangement joins TRBV5-1 to TRBJ2-1; 8 nucleotides agree with TRBD2. The sample comprised PBMCs. CDR3 residues: CASSLGGLGPNEQFF. DNA for the CDR3: TGCGCCAGCAGCTTGGGGGGACTAGGCCCCAATGAGCAGTTCTTC.